What follows is one TCR beta chain and its context. From germline, CDR1 is SGHRS and CDR2 YFSETQ. J gave up 3 bases and V 4 bases, and 6 bases lay outside the gene matches. The CDR3 spans 14 residues. This sample is drawn from a study of blood T cell repertoires in COVID-19. Overall study context: T cells, B-cell-depleted T cells, or PBMCs provided the cDNA or gDNA that served as material.

Sequenced by immunoSEQ multiplex PCR; TCRdb stores in-frame clones only, minus some. The table shows 350,000 to 500,000 clones, with roughly 90% occurring only once. This receptor was identified in a young woman who had been exposed to COVID-19. The genes are TRBV5-1 and TRBJ1-2, with 7 bases matching TRBD1. The sequenced sample consisted of PBMCs or T cells enriched from blood (not recorded which). CDR3 protein: CASSTGQPYYGYTF. The CDR3 coding sequence is TGCGCCAGCAGCACGGGACAGCCATACTATGGCTACACCTTC.